This T cell receptor (beta chain) was sequenced for a study of T cell repertoires in cytomegalovirus infection. Study context: CMV infection plus the matching HLA type was flagged by public TCR beta signatures. Study-wide results and caveats: CMV-specific TCR beta clonotypes restricted by HLA-C dominated the ex vivo response.

TCRdb re-called the reads with MiXCR, one entry per CDR3 protein. The sample lists a few hundred thousand distinct CDR3 sequences; around a sixth were seen once. This clonotype was observed a few times. The antigen is not known. What was sequenced was PBMCs. The TCR was taken from a human donor in good health (CMV status not recorded). Some clones in this sample may be carry-over from other donors' samples.

In DNA form, the CDR3 reads TGTGCCAGCAGCCAAACAACAACAGGGCTGCAGCCCCAGCATTTT. Amino acid sequence: CASSQTTTGLQPQHF. The rearrangement joins TRBV3-1 to TRBJ1-5, with D tentatively TRBD1 (6 bases). CDR3 length: 15 residues. The V and J ends lost 2 bases and 7 bases respectively, with 15 bases between them. Per germline, CDR1 LGHDT and CDR2 YNNKEL (reference sequence).